The 30 T cell receptor beta chains listed next were all sequenced from one sample in a study of spatial heterogeneity in lung cancer. Using its own MiXCR run on the 5' RACE reads, TCRdb lists one record per CDR3 protein. In the table there are about 47,000 distinct CDR3 sequences, 10% to 15% of which are singletons. The time point is: blood at routine non-recurrence follow-up after resection. The sequences come from PBMCs, collected at follow-up. Receptor source: a male donor with early-stage non-small cell lung cancer.

Ten or more counts support this clonotype. The chain employs TRBV20-1 and TRBJ1-1; no clear D gene. The germline V gene has CDR1 DFQATT and CDR2 SNEGSKA (reference sequence). This CDR3 comprises 13 residues. The ends were cut back, 1 base at V and 1 base at J, with 7 bases in the middle. The CDR3 is CSARGRENTEAFF. Here the CDR3 DNA reads TGCAGTGCTAGAGGGCGGGAGAACACTGAAGCTTTCTTT.

CDR3: CASSPGQGRGSYEQYF. CDR3 DNA: TGTGCCAGCAGTCCCGGACAGGGCAGGGGGTCCTACGAGCAGTACTTC. This rearrangement joins TRBV6-2 or TRBV6-3 to TRBJ2-7, with 8 bases identical to TRBD1. The J segment lost 1 base and the V segment lost 5 bases, leaving 10 bases of the junction unmatched. Germline V lookup: CDR1 MNHEY, CDR2 SVGEGT. There are 16 residues in the CDR3.

The chain couples TRBV5-1 to TRBJ2-3; no clear D. CDR1 is SGHRS, CDR2 YFSETQ, per germline. The CDR3 loop spans 14 amino acids. Trimming left V 7 bases short and J 2 bases short, with 14 bases between. The CDR3 here is CASRPNVFTDTQYF. The CDR3 nucleotides read TGCGCCAGCCGCCCTAACGTTTTCACAGATACGCAGTATTTT.

The table lists this clonotype with many counts. The V and J genes are TRBV6-6 and TRBJ2-5, with TRBD1 matching over 9 bases. The CDR3 covers 13 residues. Germline CDR1 is MNHNY and CDR2 is SVGAGI (reference sequence). Trimming cost V 5 bases and J 2 bases; bases outside gene matches: 0. CDR3 DNA sequence: TGTGCCAGCAGTGGGACAGGGCAAGAGACCCAGTACTTC. The encoded protein is CASSGTGQETQYF.

This clonotype has a count of ten or more. The V gene is TRBV5-1, the J gene TRBJ2-5; D ambiguous. The CDR3 spans 14 residues. In germline, CDR1 is SGHRS, CDR2 YFSETQ. Trimming stripped 0 bases from V and 5 bases from J, with 11 bases between. The CDR3 sequence is CASSLAVNRETQYF. DNA for the CDR3: TGCGCCAGCAGCTTGGCCGTGAATCGCGAGACCCAGTACTTC. Using reference TRBV5-1 and TRBJ2-5 for the parts outside the CDR3, the full variable domain is KAGVTQTPRYLIKTRGQQVTLSCSPISGHRSVSWYQQTPGQGLQFLFEYFSETQRNKGNFPGRFSGRQFSNSRSEMNVSTLELGDSALYLCASSLAVNRETQYFGPGTRLLVL.

This clonotype was detected a few times. The chain combines TRBV20-1 with TRBJ1-1; D ambiguous. Trimming shortened V by 1 base and J by 10 bases, and 10 bases separated the two germline ends. Germline CDR1 reads DFQATT; CDR2 reads SNEGSKA (reference sequence). This CDR3 region has 11 residues. CDR3 in DNA: TGCAGTGCTAGAGGGAGTGCTTTAGCTTTCTTT. Encoded protein: CSARGSALAFF.

This clonotype occurred many times. The gene calls are TRBV12-3 or TRBV12-4 and TRBJ2-3; D is perhaps TRBD1 (5 bases). V was shortened by 6 bases and J by 4 bases, with 14 bases between the two germline ends. The CDR3 spans 14 residues. CDR3 bases: TGTGCCAGCAGCAGGGATCACGAATCAGATACGCAGTATTTT. Its protein is CASSRDHESDTQYF.

This clonotype was recorded a few times. The J gene is TRBJ2-7, the V gene TRBV5-4, with 11 bases aligning to TRBD2. The CDR3 is 16 residues long. Germline CDR1 and CDR2: SGHNT and YYREEE (reference sequence). J was trimmed by 2 bases and V by 4 bases; bases with no gene match: 8. The CDR3 spells CASSAPTSGTTYEQYF. DNA of the CDR3: TGTGCCAGCAGCGCCCCGACTAGCGGGACCACCTACGAGCAGTACTTC.

The rearrangement joins TRBV20-1 to TRBJ1-4; TRBD1 aligns across 8 bases. V shed 6 bases and J 14 bases; nucleotides not matched to a gene: 5. CDR3 size: 10 residues. CDR1 and CDR2 (germline): DFQATT, SNEGSKA (reference sequence). The CDR3 loop is CSARGQALFF. CDR3 bases: TGCAGTGCACGGGGACAGGCTCTGTTTTTT.

The chain uses TRBV20-1 and TRBJ2-7; TRBD1 is a possible D gene (6 bases). The V gene's germline CDR1 is DFQATT and CDR2 SNEGSKA (reference sequence). This CDR3 region has 15 residues. V lost 6 bases and J lost 1, with 19 bases in between. The CDR3 DNA follows: TGCAGTGCCCAAGGTAGCAGGGGCCAGTCCTACGAGCAGTACTTC. Residues: CSAQGSRGQSYEQYF.

The V and J genes are TRBV12-3 or TRBV12-4 and TRBJ1-2, with D possibly being TRBD1 (6 bases). There are 15 residues in the CDR3. The V gene lost 7 bases and the J gene lost 5 bases, with 20 bases spanning the gap. CDR3 amino acids: CASTPGHLDGYGYTF. Here the CDR3 DNA reads TGTGCCAGCACTCCGGGACACCTTGATGGTTATGGCTACACCTTC.

Only a few counts were recorded for this clonotype. The chain joins TRBV2 to TRBJ2-5; TRBD2 agrees at 7 bases. Germline V gene lookup returns CDR1 SNHLY and CDR2 FYNNEI. Losses at the gene ends were 8 bases for V and 5 bases for J; bases not matched to a gene: 2. The CDR3 sequence is 11 residues long. CDR3 bases: TGTGCCAGCCTAGCGGTGGAGACCCAGTACTTC. It is translated as CASLAVETQYF.

This clonotype was seen many times. The chain joins TRBV29-1 to TRBJ1-1; D unclear. Germline V gene sequence: CDR1 SQVTM, CDR2 ANQGSEA. V lost 0 bases, J lost 0 bases, and 8 bases lay in between. The CDR3 is 14 amino acids. The CDR3 DNA sequence: TGCAGCGTTGAAGAGACCAATATGAACACTGAAGCTTTCTTT. It specifies CSVEETNMNTEAFF.

This clonotype appeared many times. This rearrangement joins TRBV28 to TRBJ2-7; 7 nucleotides align to TRBD1. Germline assignment: CDR1 MDHEN and CDR2 SYDVKM. V lost 2 bases and J lost 3; bases outside the gene matches: 4. CDR3 length: 14 amino acids. CDR3: CASSLPGQRYEQYF. The CDR3 nucleotides are TGTGCCAGCAGTTTACCGGGACAGCGCTACGAGCAGTACTTC.

In its sample, this clonotype was seen many times. V is TRBV12-3 or TRBV12-4 and J is TRBJ2-7; possibly TRBD1 or TRBD2 for D (5 bases each). This CDR3 spans 14 amino acids. Trimming stripped 2 bases from V and 6 bases from J, with 14 bases between. The CDR3: CASSLRGSAGEQYF. CDR3 coding DNA: TGTGCCAGCAGTTTACGGGGCAGTGCTGGCGAGCAGTACTTC.

This clonotype was observed at least ten times. CDR3 residues: CAISLGSNTEAFF. CDR3 DNA sequence: TGTGCCATCAGCTTGGGGAGTAACACTGAAGCTTTCTTT. The V and J genes are TRBV10-3 and TRBJ1-1; D gene unclear. V lost 6 bases and J lost 2, with 10 bases in between. Looked up from germline, CDR1 is ENHRY and CDR2 is SYGVKD. This CDR3 region has 13 residues.

Turning to this clonotype: This could be a read error, since a much larger clone is one nucleotide away. This chain uses TRBV7-2 with TRBJ1-1; D uncertain. Germline loops: CDR1 SGHTA, CDR2 FQGNSA. The V gene lost 3 bases and the J gene lost 0 bases, with 14 bases spanning the gap. The CDR3 covers 16 residues. This chain's CDR3 is CASSLRRGWVNTEAFF. CDR3 sequence (DNA): TGTGCCAGCAGCTTGCGTCGGGGTTGGGTGAACACTGAAGCTTTCTTT.

This clonotype was observed many times. This rearrangement joins TRBV27 to TRBJ2-5; D remains ambiguous. V was clipped by 6 bases and J by 5 bases, with 10 bases between them. Per the germline V gene, CDR1 is MNHEY and CDR2 is SMNVEV (reference sequence). The CDR3 loop spans 12 amino acids. For the CDR3, the DNA is TGTGCCAGCAGAAACCCCTCTGAGACCCAGTACTTC. Translated: CASRNPSETQYF.

V usage is TRBV3-1 and J usage is TRBJ2-5; no firm D call. Germline V gives CDR1 LGHDT, CDR2 YNNKEL (reference sequence). The V end was cut by 4 bases, the J end by 5 bases, with 23 bases between. The CDR3 runs to 17 residues. The CDR3 protein is CASSPITNLGYGETQYF. CDR3 sequence (DNA): TGTGCCAGCAGCCCGATCACTAATCTGGGTTATGGTGAGACCCAGTACTTC.

The chain recombines TRBV7-9 with TRBJ1-4; D might be TRBD1 (5 bases). In germline, CDR1 is SEHNR, CDR2 FQNEAQ (reference sequence). The ends were cut back, 5 bases at V and 4 bases at J, with 14 bases in the middle. This CDR3 has 15 residues. In DNA, the CDR3 is TGTGCCAGCAGCACTGAAGGGGACGGTAATGAAAAACTGTTTTTT. Translation gives CASSTEGDGNEKLFF.

There are many counts of this clonotype. The J gene is TRBJ2-5, the V gene TRBV12-3 or TRBV12-4; possibly TRBD1 for D (5 bases). This CDR3 is 14 amino acids long. The V end was cut by 5 bases, the J end by 2 bases, with 12 bases between. The CDR3 DNA reads TGTGCCAGCAGTCATCAGGGTAAACAAGAGACCCAGTACTTC. Translating it yields CASSHQGKQETQYF.

Many counts were recorded for this clonotype. J is TRBJ2-3 and V is TRBV15; D is ambiguous. This CDR3 is 15 amino acids long. V lost 3 bases, J lost 8 bases, and 18 bases lay in between. Germline V gene sequence: CDR1 LNHNV, CDR2 YYDKDF (reference sequence). The CDR3 loop is CATSRKGLGLRTQYF. CDR3 in DNA: TGTGCCACCAGCAGGAAGGGCCTGGGCCTTCGTACGCAGTATTTT. The whole variable domain, remainder taken from reference TRBV15 and TRBJ2-3, is DAMVIQNPRYQVTQFGKPVTLSCSQTLNHNVMYWYQQKSSQAPKLLFHYYDKDFNNEADTPDNFQSRRPNTSFCFLDIRSPGLGDTAMYLCATSRKGLGLRTQYFGPGTRLTVL.

V and J are TRBV20-1 and TRBJ1-6; D is perhaps TRBD1 (5 bases). CDR1 and CDR2 from the germline V gene are DFQATT and SNEGSKA (reference sequence). Trimming removed 5 bases from V and 8 bases from J, with 13 bases in between. The CDR3 extends over 13 amino acids. The CDR3 region is CSALGTGYSPLHF. DNA of the CDR3: TGCAGTGCTTTAGGGACGGGATATTCACCCCTCCACTTT.

The CDR3 sequence is CASSPDPSGRRGNIQYF. For the CDR3, the DNA is TGTGCCAGCAGCCCAGACCCTAGCGGGAGAAGAGGAAACATTCAGTACTTC. The chain uses TRBV11-2 and TRBJ2-4; 10 nucleotides match TRBD2. This CDR3 is built from 17 residues. J gave up 6 bases and V 5 bases, and 13 bases lay outside the gene matches. Germline V gives CDR1 SGHAT, CDR2 FQNNGV.

At least ten counts were recorded for this clonotype. The V call is TRBV10-2, the J call TRBJ2-3; 12 positions agree with TRBD2. The CDR3 is 13 residues long. After removal of 7 bases from V and 8 bases from J, the junction contained 4 bases not matched to a gene. Germline CDR1 reads WSHSY; CDR2 reads SAAADI. Here the CDR3 reads CASKLAGGGTQYF. The CDR3 nucleotides are TGCGCCAGCAAACTAGCGGGAGGTGGTACGCAGTATTTT.

The chain recombines TRBV28 with TRBJ2-3, with TRBD2 as a possible D gene (7 bases). The V end was cut by 8 bases, the J end by 8 bases, with 17 bases between. Looked up from germline, CDR1 is MDHEN and CDR2 is SYDVKM. This CDR3 has 13 residues. The CDR3 sequence: CASAKGGRVTQYF. For the CDR3, the DNA is TGTGCCAGCGCAAAAGGGGGGAGGGTTACGCAGTATTTT.

This clonotype showed up just a few times. The chain is built from TRBV10-3 and TRBJ2-2; TRBD2 matches 10 bases. From germline, CDR1 is ENHRY and CDR2 SYGVKD. V was pared by 7 bases and J by 6 bases, with 20 bases of the junction left unmatched. CDR3 length: 19 residues. The DNA of the CDR3 is TGTGCCATCACTCTAAGGGCTAGCGGGGGCATCGCGGACGCCGGGGAGCTGTTTTTT. It specifies CAITLRASGGIADAGELFF.

In this sample, this clonotype turned up a few times. The rearrangement uses TRBV16 and TRBJ1-5; no reliable D call. The CDR3 sequence is 13 residues long. In germline, CDR1 is KGHSY, CDR2 FQNENV. V lost 4 bases and J lost 1, with 5 bases in between. In DNA, the CDR3 is TGTGCCAGCAGCCCCCAGAGCAATCAGCCCCAGCATTTT. It encodes CASSPQSNQPQHF.

This clonotype was counted at least ten times. The chain joins TRBV5-1 to TRBJ2-3; D gene unclear. The V gene lost 0 bases and the J gene lost 3 bases, with 11 bases spanning the gap. Germline V gene data show CDR1 as SGHRS and CDR2 as YFSETQ. This CDR3 has 15 residues. The CDR3 region is CASSLVQPATDTQYF. CDR3 in DNA: TGCGCCAGCAGCTTGGTCCAGCCGGCGACAGATACGCAGTATTTT.

This clonotype has only a few counts. The chain has TRBV6-5 and TRBJ2-2; 12 bases match TRBD1. The junction had 10 bases not matched to a gene; V was cut back by 6 bases and J by 5 bases. Germline V gene sequence: CDR1 MNHEY, CDR2 SVGAGI. This CDR3 contains 17 residues. CDR3 nucleotide sequence: TGTGCCAGCAGGGCTCCGGGACAGGGGGCGAGGACCGGGGAGCTGTTTTTT. This translates into CASRAPGQGARTGELFF.